This is a list of T cell receptor beta chains from one sample in a study of T cell responses to AZD1222 COVID-19 vaccine. Sequenced by immunoSEQ multiplex PCR; TCRdb stores in-frame clones only, minus some. The table shows about 120,000 clones, with around 85% occurring only once. The sequenced sample was peripheral blood, obtained on day 0 of AZD1222 vaccination. All receptors derive from an adult in good health. Each CDR3 is given with its conserved first and last residue. Each record gives: V gene, clone size, J gene, D gene, CDR3 protein, CDR3 DNA. A D gene is named only where the DNA matches it firmly. Some rows have no size entry. The others give once, few or many, or a class for an expanded clone.

V: TRBV5-1; size: -; J: TRBJ1-2; D: -; CDR3: CASSLATTAYGYTF; DNA: TGCGCCAGCAGCTTGGCCACCACAGCCTATGGCTACACCTTC
V: TRBV15; size: -; J: TRBJ2-7; D: TRBD1; CDR3: CATSRVYGRGQGEQYF; DNA: TGTGCCACCAGCAGAGTGTACGGCAGGGGGCAGGGGGAGCAGTACTTC
V: TRBV7-2; size: once; J: TRBJ1-3; D: -; CDR3: CASSLGGYGSGNTIYF; DNA: TGTGCCAGCAGCTTAGGGGGGTACGGCTCTGGAAACACCATATATTTT
V: TRBV6-5; size: -; J: TRBJ1-6; D: -; CDR3: CASSSAPTYNSPLHF; DNA: TGTGCCAGCAGTTCCGCCCCTACCTATAATTCACCCCTCCACTTT
V: TRBV3-1/TRBV3-2; size: -; J: TRBJ2-1; D: -; CDR3: CASSRRVDEQFF; DNA: TGTGCCAGCAGCCGGCGGGTCGATGAGCAGTTCTTC
V: TRBV4-1; size: -; J: TRBJ2-7; D: -; CDR3: CASSLRESPLYEQYF; DNA: TGCGCCAGCAGCCTCAGGGAAAGCCCACTCTACGAGCAGTACTTC
V: TRBV19; size: -; J: TRBJ2-2; D: -; CDR3: CASSIPGPLRPNTGELFF; DNA: TGTGCCAGTAGTATACCGGGACCCCTTCGGCCGAACACCGGGGAGCTGTTTTTT
V: TRBV6-1; size: few; J: TRBJ1-5; D: -; CDR3: CASSELAGPQPQHF; DNA: TGTGCCAGCAGTGAATTGGCAGGGCCTCAGCCCCAGCATTTT
V: TRBV14; size: -; J: TRBJ2-5; D: -; CDR3: CASSHGDLIGETQYF; DNA: TGTGCCAGCAGCCACGGGGACCTGATTGGGGAGACCCAGTACTTC
V: TRBV3-1/TRBV3-2; size: once; J: TRBJ2-1; D: -; CDR3: CASSHIGTEQFF; DNA: TGTGCCAGCAGCCATATAGGGACTGAGCAGTTCTTC
V: TRBV2; size: -; J: TRBJ1-5; D: -; CDR3: CASRARASNQPQHF; DNA: TGTGCCAGCAGGGCTCGGGCCTCTAATCAGCCCCAGCATTTT
V: TRBV3-1/TRBV3-2; size: -; J: TRBJ2-7; D: -; CDR3: CASSQDSVSYEQYF; DNA: TGTGCCAGCAGCCAAGACAGCGTATCCTACGAGCAGTACTTC
V: TRBV6-4; size: -; J: TRBJ2-3; D: -; CDR3: CASSGDSTDTQYF; DNA: TGTGCCAGCAGTGGAGACAGCACAGATACGCAGTATTTT
V: TRBV6-5; size: -; J: TRBJ2-1; D: TRBD2; CDR3: CASSLLAGALNEQFF; DNA: TGTGCCAGCAGCCTACTAGCGGGGGCCCTCAATGAGCAGTTCTTC
V: TRBV28; size: -; J: TRBJ1-1; D: TRBD1; CDR3: CASSFRTGNTEAFF; DNA: TGTGCCAGCAGTTTCCGGACAGGGAACACTGAAGCTTTCTTT
V: TRBV12-3/TRBV12-4; size: -; J: TRBJ2-5; D: -; CDR3: CASSPRVETQYF; DNA: TGTGCCAGCAGTCCCAGGGTGGAGACCCAGTACTTC
V: TRBV6-5; size: once; J: TRBJ2-1; D: -; CDR3: CASSASENEQFF; DNA: TGTGCCAGCAGCGCATCTGAAAATGAGCAGTTCTTC
V: TRBV27; size: -; J: TRBJ1-1; D: TRBD1; CDR3: CASSFRAGGQGFEAFF; DNA: TGTGCCAGCAGTTTTAGGGCGGGTGGACAGGGTTTCGAAGCTTTCTTT
V: TRBV5-6; size: -; J: TRBJ2-7; D: -; CDR3: CASSPRGSYEQYF; DNA: TGTGCCAGCAGCCCGAGGGGATCCTACGAGCAGTACTTC
V: TRBV11-3; size: -; J: TRBJ1-3; D: -; CDR3: CASSFPPFSNSGNTIYF; DNA: TGTGCCAGCAGCTTTCCCCCCTTCTCTAACTCTGGAAACACCATATATTTT
V: TRBV6-5; size: -; J: TRBJ2-7; D: TRBD1; CDR3: CASSTQGAMSYEQYF; DNA: TGTGCCAGCAGTACACAGGGGGCTATGTCCTACGAGCAGTACTTC
V: TRBV11-3; size: -; J: TRBJ1-3; D: -; CDR3: CASNTQGVDTIYF; DNA: TGTGCCAGCAACACTCAGGGTGTCGACACCATATATTTT
V: TRBV19; size: once; J: TRBJ2-1; D: -; CDR3: CASSMGFGDVEQFF; DNA: TGTGCCAGTAGTATGGGTTTTGGGGACGTAGAGCAGTTCTTC
V: TRBV10-3; size: -; J: TRBJ1-2; D: TRBD1; CDR3: CATMTGNYGYTF; DNA: TGTGCCACCATGACAGGGAACTATGGCTACACCTTC
V: TRBV27; size: few; J: TRBJ2-2; D: TRBD2; CDR3: CASSHAGANTGELFF; DNA: TGTGCCAGCAGTCATGCGGGGGCGAACACCGGGGAGCTGTTTTTT
V: TRBV7-9; size: -; J: TRBJ2-5; D: TRBD1; CDR3: CASSLGIGTGGETQYF; DNA: TGTGCCAGCAGCTTGGGAATCGGGACAGGGGGTGAGACCCAGTACTTC
V: TRBV3-1/TRBV3-2; size: -; J: TRBJ2-3; D: -; CDR3: CASSQARGRAYTDTQYF; DNA: TGTGCCAGCAGCCAAGCGCGCGGCAGGGCCTACACAGATACGCAGTATTTT
V: TRBV5-1; size: -; J: TRBJ1-5; D: -; CDR3: CASSLSGYQPQHF; DNA: TGCGCCAGCAGCCTGTCGGGGTATCAGCCCCAGCATTTT
V: TRBV29-1; size: -; J: TRBJ2-7; D: -; CDR3: CSVEDGQGEYF; DNA: TGCAGCGTTGAAGATGGGCAGGGAGAGTACTTC
V: TRBV7-8; size: -; J: TRBJ2-5; D: -; CDR3: CASSTTGTAKETQYF; DNA: TGTGCCAGCAGCACAACCGGGACGGCAAAAGAGACCCAGTACTTC
V: TRBV4-3; size: -; J: TRBJ1-6; D: -; CDR3: CASSQGQSNSPLHF; DNA: TGCGCCAGCAGCCAAGGACAGTCTAATTCACCCCTCCACTTT
V: TRBV6-1; size: once; J: TRBJ2-1; D: -; CDR3: CASSERGLSYNEQFF; DNA: TGTGCCAGCAGTGAGCGGGGGCTCTCCTACAATGAGCAGTTCTTC
V: TRBV11-3; size: -; J: TRBJ1-4; D: TRBD1; CDR3: CASSLRGPNEKLFF; DNA: TGTGCCAGCAGCCTTAGGGGGCCCAATGAAAAACTGTTTTTT
V: TRBV5-1; size: -; J: TRBJ1-2; D: -; CDR3: CASSSQGRGGYTF; DNA: TGCGCCAGCAGCTCACAGGGACGAGGTGGCTACACCTTC
V: TRBV6-5; size: -; J: TRBJ2-7; D: -; CDR3: CASSYSWAGKIYEQYF; DNA: TGTGCCAGCAGTTACAGTTGGGCAGGGAAGATCTACGAGCAGTACTTC
V: TRBV11-2; size: -; J: TRBJ2-7; D: -; CDR3: CASSFATGKFYEQYF; DNA: TGTGCCAGCAGCTTCGCGACGGGCAAGTTCTACGAGCAGTACTTC
V: TRBV7-2; size: -; J: TRBJ2-7; D: TRBD1; CDR3: CASSLKLGQGLGEQYF; DNA: TGTGCCAGCAGCTTAAAACTGGGACAGGGCTTGGGGGAGCAGTACTTC
V: TRBV5-1; size: -; J: TRBJ1-2; D: TRBD1; CDR3: CASSLETGDPRAQTNYGYTF; DNA: TGCGCCAGCAGCTTGGAAACAGGGGACCCCAGGGCCCAAACGAACTATGGCTACACCTTC
V: TRBV5-4; size: -; J: TRBJ2-3; D: TRBD2; CDR3: CASSPTSGGPYTQYF; DNA: TGTGCCAGCAGCCCGACTAGCGGGGGCCCTTATACGCAGTATTTT
V: TRBV28; size: -; J: TRBJ1-2; D: TRBD1; CDR3: CASSPTGAYGYTF; DNA: TGTGCCAGCAGCCCAACAGGGGCCTATGGCTACACCTTC
V: TRBV11-2; size: -; J: TRBJ2-2; D: TRBD2; CDR3: CASSTKLGGAGGELFF; DNA: TGTGCCAGCAGCACCAAACTCGGGGGGGCTGGCGGGGAGCTGTTTTTT
V: TRBV7-9; size: -; J: TRBJ1-2; D: TRBD1; CDR3: CASSSNSGTGTGYTF; DNA: TGTGCCAGCAGCTCGAACAGCGGGACAGGGACTGGCTACACCTTC
V: TRBV6-6; size: -; J: TRBJ1-5; D: -; CDR3: CASSYSGVTESQPQHF; DNA: TGTGCCAGCAGTTACTCAGGTGTAACAGAGAGTCAGCCCCAGCATTTT
V: TRBV25-1; size: -; J: TRBJ2-2; D: TRBD1; CDR3: CASRSDRGTGELFF; DNA: TGTGCCAGCAGGTCGGACAGGGGCACTGGGGAGCTGTTTTTT
V: TRBV5-4; size: few; J: TRBJ1-5; D: -; CDR3: CASRVWGKNQPQHF; DNA: TGTGCCAGCAGAGTATGGGGGAAAAATCAGCCCCAGCATTTT
V: TRBV18; size: -; J: TRBJ1-2; D: -; CDR3: CASSSFQGPGYTF; DNA: TGTGCCAGCTCATCATTTCAGGGGCCTGGCTACACCTTC
V: TRBV28; size: -; J: TRBJ2-7; D: TRBD1; CDR3: CASRRDRVGEQYF; DNA: TGTGCCAGCAGAAGAGACAGGGTGGGCGAGCAGTACTTC
V: TRBV5-1; size: -; J: TRBJ1-2; D: -; CDR3: CASSLGRTRGYGYTF; DNA: TGCGCCAGCAGCTTGGGTCGCACCCGCGGCTATGGCTACACCTTC
V: TRBV20-1; size: -; J: TRBJ2-3; D: -; CDR3: CSASSDTQYF; DNA: TGCAGTGCTAGCTCTGATACGCAGTATTTT
V: TRBV3-1/TRBV3-2; size: -; J: TRBJ1-3; D: -; CDR3: CASSYRGAGNTIYF; DNA: TGTGCCAGCAGCTACCGGGGGGCTGGAAACACCATATATTTT
V: TRBV4-1; size: -; J: TRBJ1-3; D: -; CDR3: CASSQDPGENTIYF; DNA: TGCGCCAGCAGCCAAGACCCGGGAGAGAACACCATATATTTT
V: TRBV29-1; size: -; J: TRBJ1-2; D: -; CDR3: CSVGEGLGYTF; DNA: TGCAGCGTCGGGGAGGGCCTTGGCTACACCTTC
V: TRBV7-8; size: -; J: TRBJ2-3; D: -; CDR3: CASSLVRTDTQYF; DNA: TGTGCCAGCAGCTTAGTGAGGACAGATACGCAGTATTTT